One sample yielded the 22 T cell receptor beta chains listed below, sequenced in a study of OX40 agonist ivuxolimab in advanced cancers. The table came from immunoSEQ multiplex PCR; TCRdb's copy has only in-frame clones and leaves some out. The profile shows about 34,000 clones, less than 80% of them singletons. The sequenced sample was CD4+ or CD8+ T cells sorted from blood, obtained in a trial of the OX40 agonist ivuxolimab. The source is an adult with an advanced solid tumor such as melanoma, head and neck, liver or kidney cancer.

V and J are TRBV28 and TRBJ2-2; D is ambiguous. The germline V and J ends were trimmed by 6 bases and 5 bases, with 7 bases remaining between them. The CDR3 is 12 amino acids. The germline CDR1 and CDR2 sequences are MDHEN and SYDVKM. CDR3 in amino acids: CASRFKTGELFF. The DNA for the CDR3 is TGTGCCAGCAGGTTCAAAACCGGGGAGCTGTTTTTT.

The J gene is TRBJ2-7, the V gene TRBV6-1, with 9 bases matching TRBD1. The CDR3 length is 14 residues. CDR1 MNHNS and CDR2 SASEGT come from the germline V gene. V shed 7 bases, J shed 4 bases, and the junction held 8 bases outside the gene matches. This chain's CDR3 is CASTPTGGPYEQYF. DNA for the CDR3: TGTGCCAGCACCCCGACAGGGGGGCCATACGAGCAGTACTTC.

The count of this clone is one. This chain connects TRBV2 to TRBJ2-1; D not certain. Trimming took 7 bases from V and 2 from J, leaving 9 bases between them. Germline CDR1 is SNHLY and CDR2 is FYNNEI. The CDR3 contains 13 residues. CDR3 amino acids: CASNSVTYNEQFF. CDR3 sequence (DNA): TGTGCCAGCAATTCCGTAACCTACAATGAGCAGTTCTTC.

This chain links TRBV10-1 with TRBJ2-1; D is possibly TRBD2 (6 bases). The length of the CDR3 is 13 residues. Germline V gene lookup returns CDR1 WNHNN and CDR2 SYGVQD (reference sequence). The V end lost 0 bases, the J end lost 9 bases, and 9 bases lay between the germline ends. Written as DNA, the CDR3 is TGCGCCAGCAGTGAGTCCGGGGGTGGTGAGCAGTTCTTC. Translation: CASSESGGGEQFF.

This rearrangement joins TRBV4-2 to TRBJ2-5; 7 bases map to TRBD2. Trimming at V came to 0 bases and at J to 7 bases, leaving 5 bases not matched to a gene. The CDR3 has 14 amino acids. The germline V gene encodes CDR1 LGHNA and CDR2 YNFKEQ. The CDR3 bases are TGTGCCAGCAGCCAAGAGTCCGGCGGGGGGACCCAGTACTTC. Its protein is CASSQESGGGTQYF.

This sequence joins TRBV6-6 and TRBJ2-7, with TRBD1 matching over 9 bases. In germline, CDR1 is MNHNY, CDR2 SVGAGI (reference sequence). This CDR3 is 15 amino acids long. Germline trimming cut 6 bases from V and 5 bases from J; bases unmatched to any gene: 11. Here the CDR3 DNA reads TGTGCCAGCAGCCGATGGACAGGGGATTCTGACGAGCAGTACTTC. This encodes CASSRWTGDSDEQYF.

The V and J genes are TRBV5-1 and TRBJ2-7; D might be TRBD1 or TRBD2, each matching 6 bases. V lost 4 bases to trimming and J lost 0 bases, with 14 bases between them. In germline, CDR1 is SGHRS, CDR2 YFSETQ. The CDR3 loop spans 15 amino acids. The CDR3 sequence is CASSIEGGHSYEQYF. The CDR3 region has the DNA TGCGCCAGCAGCATCGAAGGGGGGCACTCCTACGAGCAGTACTTC.

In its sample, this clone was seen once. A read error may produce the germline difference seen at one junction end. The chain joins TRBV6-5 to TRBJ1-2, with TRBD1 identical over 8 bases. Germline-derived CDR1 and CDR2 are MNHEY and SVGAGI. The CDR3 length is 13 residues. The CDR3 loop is CTSSGDRIYGYTF. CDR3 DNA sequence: TGTACCAGCAGTGGGGACAGGATCTATGGCTACACCTTC.

CDR3 nucleotides: TGTGCCAGCAGTCCCGAAGGGCAAAGGGGAGATACGCAGTATTTT. Amino acids: CASSPEGQRGDTQYF. The gene calls are TRBV6-4 and TRBJ2-3; D is perhaps TRBD1 (5 bases). The CDR3 has 15 amino acids. V lost 5 bases and J 5 bases, leaving 17 bases between the germline ends. The germline V gene encodes CDR1 MRHNA and CDR2 SNTAGT.

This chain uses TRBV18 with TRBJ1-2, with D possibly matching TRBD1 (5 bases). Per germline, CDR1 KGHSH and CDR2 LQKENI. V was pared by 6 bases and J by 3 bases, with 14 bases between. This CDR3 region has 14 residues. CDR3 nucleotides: TGTGCCAGCTCTCCAGGAGGGGAGCACTATGGCTACACCTTC. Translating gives CASSPGGEHYGYTF. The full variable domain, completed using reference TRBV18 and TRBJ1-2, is NAGVMQNPRHLVRRRGQEARLRCSPMKGHSHVYWYRQLPEEGLKFMVYLQKENIIDESGMPKERFSAEFPKEGPSILRIQQVVRGDSAAYFCASSPGGEHYGYTFGSGTRLTVV.

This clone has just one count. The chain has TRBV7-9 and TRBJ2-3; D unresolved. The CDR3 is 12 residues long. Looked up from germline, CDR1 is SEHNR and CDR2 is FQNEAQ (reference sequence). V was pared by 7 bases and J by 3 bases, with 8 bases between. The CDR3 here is CASTWSTDTQYF. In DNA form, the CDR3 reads TGTGCCAGCACCTGGTCGACAGATACGCAGTATTTT.

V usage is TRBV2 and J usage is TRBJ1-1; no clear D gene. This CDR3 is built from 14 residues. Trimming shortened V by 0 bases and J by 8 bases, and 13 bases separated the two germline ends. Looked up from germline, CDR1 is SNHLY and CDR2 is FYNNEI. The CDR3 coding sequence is TGTGCCAGCAGTGAAGCGCTTCTTCGGGGAGAAGCTTTCTTT. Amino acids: CASSEALLRGEAFF.

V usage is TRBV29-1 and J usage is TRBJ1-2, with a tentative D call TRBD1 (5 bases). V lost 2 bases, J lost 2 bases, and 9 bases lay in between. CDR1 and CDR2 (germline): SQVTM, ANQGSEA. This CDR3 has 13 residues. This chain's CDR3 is CSVESQGNYGYTF. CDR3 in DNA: TGCAGCGTTGAAAGCCAGGGAAACTATGGCTACACCTTC. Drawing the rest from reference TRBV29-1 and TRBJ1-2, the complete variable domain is SAVISQKPSRDICQRGTSLTIQCQVDSQVTMMFWYRQQPGQSLTLIATANQGSEATYESGFVIDKFPISRPNLTFSTLTVSNMSPEDSSIYLCSVESQGNYGYTFGSGTRLTVV.

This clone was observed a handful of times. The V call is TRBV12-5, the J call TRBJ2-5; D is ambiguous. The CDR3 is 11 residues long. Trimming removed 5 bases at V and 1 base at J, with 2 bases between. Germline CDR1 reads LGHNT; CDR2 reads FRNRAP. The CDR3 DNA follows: TGTGCTAGTGGTACCCAAGAGACCCAGTACTTC. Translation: CASGTQETQYF. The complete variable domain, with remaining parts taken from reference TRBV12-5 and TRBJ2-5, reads DARVTQTPRHKVTEMGQEVTMRCQPILGHNTVFWYRQTMMQGLELLAYFRNRAPLDDSGMPKDRFSAEMPDATLATLKIQPSEPRDSAVYFCASGTQETQYFGPGTRLLVL.

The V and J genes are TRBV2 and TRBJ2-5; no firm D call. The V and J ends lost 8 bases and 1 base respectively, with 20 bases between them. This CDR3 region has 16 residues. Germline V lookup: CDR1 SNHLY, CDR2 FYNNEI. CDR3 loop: CASFILPFQAQETQYF. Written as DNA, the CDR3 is TGTGCCAGCTTTATCCTGCCCTTTCAGGCCCAAGAGACCCAGTACTTC.

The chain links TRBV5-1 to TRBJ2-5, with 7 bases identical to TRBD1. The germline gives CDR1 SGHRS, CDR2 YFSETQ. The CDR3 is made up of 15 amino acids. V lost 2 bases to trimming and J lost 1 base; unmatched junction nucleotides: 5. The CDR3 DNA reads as TGCGCCAGCAGCTTATACAGGGGATCCCAAGAGACCCAGTACTTC. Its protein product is CASSLYRGSQETQYF.

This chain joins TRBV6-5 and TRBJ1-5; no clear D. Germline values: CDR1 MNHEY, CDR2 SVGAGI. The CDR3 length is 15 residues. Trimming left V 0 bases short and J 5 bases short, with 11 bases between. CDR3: CASSYSPGYDQPQHF. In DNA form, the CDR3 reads TGTGCCAGCAGTTACTCGCCAGGTTATGATCAGCCCCAGCATTTT.

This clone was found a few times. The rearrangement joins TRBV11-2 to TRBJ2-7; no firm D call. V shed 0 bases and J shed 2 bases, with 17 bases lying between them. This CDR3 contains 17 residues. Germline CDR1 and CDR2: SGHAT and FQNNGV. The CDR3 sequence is CASSLDGLAVSPYEQYF. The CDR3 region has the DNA TGTGCCAGCAGCTTAGATGGTTTGGCAGTATCCCCCTACGAGCAGTACTTC.

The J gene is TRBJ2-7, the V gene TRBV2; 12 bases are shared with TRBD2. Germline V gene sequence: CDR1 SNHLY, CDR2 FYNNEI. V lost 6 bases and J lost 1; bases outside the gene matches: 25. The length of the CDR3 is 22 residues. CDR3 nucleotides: TGTGCCAGCAGGGGTGTGTATTTAGTTATGACTAGCGGGGGCCCTACTTCCTACGAGCAGTACTTC. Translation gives CASRGVYLVMTSGGPTSYEQYF.

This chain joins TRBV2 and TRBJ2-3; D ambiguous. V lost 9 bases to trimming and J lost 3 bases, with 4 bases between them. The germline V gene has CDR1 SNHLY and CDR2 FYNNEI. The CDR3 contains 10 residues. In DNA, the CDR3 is TGTGCCAGTCAGACAGATACGCAGTATTTT. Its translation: CASQTDTQYF.

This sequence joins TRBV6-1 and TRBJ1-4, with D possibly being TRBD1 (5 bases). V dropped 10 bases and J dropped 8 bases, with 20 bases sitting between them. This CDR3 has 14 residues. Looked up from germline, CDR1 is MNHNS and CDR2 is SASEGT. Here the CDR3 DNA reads TGTGCCACCACTATTTTAGGGGCGGGGGAAAAACTGTTTTTT. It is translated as CATTILGAGEKLFF.

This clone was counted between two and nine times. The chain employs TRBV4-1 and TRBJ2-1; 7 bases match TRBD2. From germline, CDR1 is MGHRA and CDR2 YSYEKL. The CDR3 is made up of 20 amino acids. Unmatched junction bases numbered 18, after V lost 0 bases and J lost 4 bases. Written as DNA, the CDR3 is TGCGCCAGCAGCCAAGATCGCCCGACCGTTATGCAGCGGGGTTACAATGAGCAGTTCTTC. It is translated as CASSQDRPTVMQRGYNEQFF.